This T cell receptor beta chain was identified in a study of PD-L1 blockade in urothelial cancer. Study-level background: Male sex and bladder-origin urothelial cancer were recorded for about 90% of the roughly 30 patients. Blood was evaluated 3 weeks (second dose) and 6 weeks after therapy began.

The germline V gene encodes CDR1 SGDLS and CDR2 YYNGEE. This CDR3 is built from 15 residues. With V trimmed by 5 bases and J by 1 base, 6 bases remained unmatched. Into every PCR, synthetic TCR analog templates were spiked. Measured with immunoSEQ multiplex PCR; TCRdb has only the in-frame clones, and not every one. The table has about 30,000 clones, around 86% seen once. The receptor was isolated from a man aged 50 to 60 with urothelial cancer. The sequencing used PBMCs, collected around atezolizumab (anti-PD-L1) treatment. This sequence joins TRBV9 and TRBJ2-3; 8 positions match TRBD2. The CDR3 loop reads CASRGGGLGTDTQYF. The CDR3 coding sequence is TGTGCCAGCAGAGGAGGGGGACTAGGCACAGATACGCAGTATTTT.